These T cell receptor beta chains were read from a single sample in a study of regulatory T cells in long-lasting Graves disease. TCRdb reanalysed the multiplex PCR reads using MiXCR and keeps one entry per CDR3 protein. The data contain 350,000 to 500,000 distinct CDR3 sequences, 14% of them singletons. The sample also formed part of further work on T cells in Graves' hyperthyroidism and ophthalmopathy.

The sample in question was peripheral blood mononuclear cells (PBMCs), obtained at new diagnosis, from a patient treated with antithyroid drugs. These receptors were obtained from a woman aged 50 to 65 with Graves disease. The CDR3 runs from the conserved cysteine through the conserved F or W. Each record gives: clone size, J gene, V gene, D gene, CDR3 protein, CDR3 DNA. The D gene is left open where the match is weak. Size is stated for part of the rows, as once, few or many counts, or as a class when the clone is expanded.

many,TRBJ2-1,TRBV12-3/TRBV12-4,TRBD2,CASSPGGVGRSDEQFF,TGTGCCAGCAGTCCGGGAGGTGTGGGGCGAAGCGATGAGCAGTTCTTC
.,TRBJ2-7,TRBV9,.,CASSVEVDGEQYF,TGTGCCAGCAGCGTAGAAGTCGACGGGGAGCAGTACTTC
many,TRBJ1-2,TRBV11-2,.,CASSLGGDSGYTF,TGTGCCAGCAGCTTGGGGGGTGATTCTGGCTACACCTTC
.,TRBJ1-2,TRBV10-3,.,CAISEFRQASPNYGYTF,TGTGCCATCAGTGAGTTCCGACAGGCTTCACCTAACTATGGCTACACCTTC
many,TRBJ2-4,TRBV5-1,TRBD2,CASSLELAGGNIQYF,TGCGCCAGCAGCTTGGAGTTAGCGGGAGGAAACATTCAGTACTTC
few,TRBJ2-1,TRBV10-1,TRBD2,CASSPTMGLADDSSYNEQFF,TGCGCCAGCAGTCCCACCATGGGCCTAGCGGACGACAGCTCCTACAATGAGCAGTTCTTC
many,TRBJ2-3,TRBV3-1,.,CASSLSADTQYF,TGTGCCAGCAGTTTATCGGCAGATACGCAGTATTTT
few,TRBJ2-1,TRBV5-1,.,CASSFFWQGSALYSEQFF,TGCGCCAGCAGCTTCTTTTGGCAGGGCTCAGCCCTCTACAGTGAGCAGTTCTTC
few,TRBJ1-2,TRBV9,TRBD1,CASSGKTGYYGYTF,TGTGCCAGCAGCGGAAAGACAGGGTACTATGGCTACACCTTC
few,TRBJ1-3,TRBV5-8,.,CASSYYSGNTIYF,TGTGCCAGCAGCTACTACTCTGGAAACACCATATATTTT
few,TRBJ2-2,TRBV6-1,TRBD1,CAIRTGTTGELFF,TGTGCCATCAGGACAGGGACCACCGGGGAGCTGTTTTTT
many,TRBJ1-1,TRBV5-1,.,CASSLALSDGNTEAFF,TGCGCCAGCAGCTTGGCCCTCTCAGACGGGAACACTGAAGCTTTCTTT
many,TRBJ2-1,TRBV20-1,.,CSATVNRWGNEQFF,TGCAGTGCCACGGTTAATCGATGGGGGAATGAGCAGTTCTTC
many,TRBJ1-2,TRBV28,.,CASSPAAVHDYGYTF,TGTGCCAGCAGCCCAGCGGCGGTCCACGACTATGGCTACACCTTC
few,TRBJ2-7,TRBV5-6,TRBD1,CASSLYGQDSYEQYF,TGTGCCAGCAGCTTGTACGGACAGGACTCCTACGAGCAGTACTTC
many,TRBJ2-5,TRBV20-1,.,CSASTSQETQYF,TGCAGTGCTAGTACTAGTCAAGAGACCCAGTACTTC
.,TRBJ2-7,TRBV11-2,.,CASSFNEQYF,TGTGCCAGCAGCTTCAACGAGCAGTACTTC
few,TRBJ2-1,TRBV7-3,.,CASSLTGGGQFF,TGTGCCAGCAGCTTAACGGGCGGTGGGCAGTTCTTC
many,TRBJ2-7,TRBV12-3/TRBV12-4,TRBD1,CASSDPMPTGQFREQYF,TGTGCCAGCAGTGACCCCATGCCGACAGGGCAATTTCGCGAGCAGTACTTC
many,TRBJ2-1,TRBV28,TRBD2,CASSLYPSGRSPAYNEQFF,TGTGCCAGCAGTTTATATCCTAGCGGGAGGTCACCTGCCTACAATGAGCAGTTCTTC
.,TRBJ2-5,TRBV4-1,.,CASSQAWPDEETQYF,TGCGCCAGCAGCCAAGCCTGGCCAGATGAAGAGACCCAGTACTTC
many,TRBJ2-5,TRBV4-1,TRBD2,CASSQAGGLGETQYF,TGCGCCAGCAGCCAAGCGGGGGGGCTTGGGGAGACCCAGTACTTC
.,TRBJ2-3,TRBV19,.,CASSISFSTDTQYF,TGTGCCAGTAGTATTAGTTTTTCCACAGATACGCAGTATTTT
many,TRBJ2-5,TRBV5-1,.,CASSLYQETQYF,TGTGCCAGCAGCTTGTACCAAGAGACCCAGTACTTC
many,TRBJ1-1,TRBV11-1,.,CASSMPGVGSTEAFF,TGTGCCAGCAGCATGCCCGGGGTAGGGAGTACTGAAGCTTTCTTT
.,TRBJ2-2,TRBV9,TRBD1,CASSPRQGMNTGELFF,TGTGCCAGCAGCCCTCGACAGGGGATGAACACCGGGGAGCTGTTTTTT
many,TRBJ2-5,TRBV28,TRBD1,CASSLQDRAGTQYF,TGTGCCAGCAGTTTGCAAGACAGGGCGGGGACCCAGTACTTC
few,TRBJ2-7,TRBV5-1,TRBD2,CASSRTAGGPGEQYF,TGCGCCAGCAGCCGGACGGCGGGAGGGCCTGGCGAGCAGTACTTC
.,TRBJ2-6,TRBV12-3/TRBV12-4,.,CASSGIQLGLSGANVLTF,TGTGCCAGCAGTGGCATACAACTGGGGTTGTCTGGGGCCAACGTCCTGACTTTC
few,TRBJ1-2,TRBV29-1,.,CSVENRPIGAGYYGYTF,TGCAGCGTTGAAAACAGACCCATAGGCGCAGGTTACTATGGCTACACCTTC
many,TRBJ1-5,TRBV28,.,CASRTSGQPQHF,TGTGCCAGCAGAACATCCGGTCAGCCCCAGCATTTT
many,TRBJ2-2,TRBV2,.,CASSQTNTGELFF,TGTGCCAGCAGCCAGACGAACACCGGGGAGCTGTTTTTT
many,TRBJ1-1,TRBV6-1,TRBD1,CASRPTGRQAEAFF,TGTGCCAGCAGACCGACAGGGCGTCAGGCTGAAGCTTTCTTT
few,TRBJ2-7,TRBV5-8,TRBD1,CASRHRDRGLHEQYF,TGTGCCAGCAGACACCGGGACAGGGGGCTGCACGAGCAGTACTTC
.,TRBJ2-4,TRBV7-6,.,CASSLQQGNIQYF,TGTGCCAGCAGCTTACAACAGGGAAACATTCAGTACTTC
many,TRBJ1-1,TRBV6-1,TRBD1,CASIKTGSNTEAFF,TGTGCCAGCATTAAGACAGGGTCGAACACTGAAGCTTTCTTT
many,TRBJ1-1,TRBV18,.,CASSSQQARQNTEAFF,TGTGCCAGCTCATCCCAACAAGCCAGACAGAACACTGAAGCTTTCTTT
few,TRBJ1-5,TRBV29-1,.,CSVELGGNQPQHF,TGCAGCGTTGAATTGGGGGGGAATCAGCCCCAGCATTTT
many,TRBJ2-7,TRBV9,.,CASSVEPYEQYF,TGTGCCAGCAGCGTAGAGCCATACGAGCAGTACTTC
few,TRBJ1-2,TRBV19,TRBD1,CASTGQGLYGYTF,TGTGCCAGCACGGGACAGGGGCTCTATGGCTACACCTTC
many,TRBJ1-2,TRBV29-1,.,CSVGEETNYGYTF,TGCAGCGTTGGCGAGGAGACTAACTATGGCTACACCTTC
.,TRBJ1-4,TRBV6-2/TRBV6-3,TRBD1,CASSYGTGGEKLFF,TGTGCCAGCAGTTACGGGACAGGAGGGGAAAAACTGTTTTTT
many,TRBJ2-5,TRBV18,.,CASSPPTRETQYF,TGTGCCAGCTCACCACCCACTAGAGAGACCCAGTACTTC
many,TRBJ1-4,TRBV18,.,CASSPRGGANEKLFF,TGTGCCAGCTCACCACGTGGAGGGGCTAATGAAAAACTGTTTTTT
.,TRBJ1-1,TRBV5-1,TRBD1,CASSPNSGGMNTEAFF,TGCGCCAGCAGCCCCAACTCAGGGGGCATGAACACTGAAGCTTTCTTT
once,TRBJ1-4,TRBV7-9,TRBD1,CASSSGQGREKLFF,TGTGCCAGCAGTTCCGGACAGGGACGTGAAAAACTGTTTTTT